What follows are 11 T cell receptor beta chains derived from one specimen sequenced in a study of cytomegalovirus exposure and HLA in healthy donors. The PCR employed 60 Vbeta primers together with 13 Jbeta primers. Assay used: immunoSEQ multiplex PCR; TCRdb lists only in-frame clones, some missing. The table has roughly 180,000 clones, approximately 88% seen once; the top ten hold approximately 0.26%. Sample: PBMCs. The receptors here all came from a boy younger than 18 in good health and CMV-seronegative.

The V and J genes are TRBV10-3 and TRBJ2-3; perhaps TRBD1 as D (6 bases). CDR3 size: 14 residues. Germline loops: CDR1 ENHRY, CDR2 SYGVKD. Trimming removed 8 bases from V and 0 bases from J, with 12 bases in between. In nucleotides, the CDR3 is TGTGCCATCTCTACAGGGTGGAGCACAGATACGCAGTATTTT. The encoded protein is CAISTGWSTDTQYF.

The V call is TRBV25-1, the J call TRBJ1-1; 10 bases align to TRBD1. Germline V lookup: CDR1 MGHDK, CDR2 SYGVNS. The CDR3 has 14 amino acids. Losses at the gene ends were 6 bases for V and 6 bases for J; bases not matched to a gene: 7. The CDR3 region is CASRGTGVISEAFF. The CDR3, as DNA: TGTGCCAGCAGAGGGACAGGGGTTATATCTGAAGCTTTCTTT.

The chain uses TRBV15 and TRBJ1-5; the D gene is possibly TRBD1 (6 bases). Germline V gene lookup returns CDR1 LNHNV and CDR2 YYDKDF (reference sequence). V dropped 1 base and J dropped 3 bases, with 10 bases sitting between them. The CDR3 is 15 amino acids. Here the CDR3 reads CATSRGTAYNQPQHF. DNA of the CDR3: TGTGCCACCAGCAGAGGGACAGCTTACAATCAGCCCCAGCATTTT. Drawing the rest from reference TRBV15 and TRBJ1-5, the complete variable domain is DAMVIQNPRYQVTQFGKPVTLSCSQTLNHNVMYWYQQKSSQAPKLLFHYYDKDFNNEADTPDNFQSRRPNTSFCFLDIRSPGLGDTAMYLCATSRGTAYNQPQHFGDGTRLSIL.

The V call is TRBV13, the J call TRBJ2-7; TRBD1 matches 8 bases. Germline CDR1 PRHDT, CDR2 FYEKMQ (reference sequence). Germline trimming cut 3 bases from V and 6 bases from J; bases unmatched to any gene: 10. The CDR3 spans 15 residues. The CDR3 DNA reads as TGTGCCAGCAGCTTCGATGTACAGGGGGAGGCCGAGCAGTACTTC. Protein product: CASSFDVQGEAEQYF.

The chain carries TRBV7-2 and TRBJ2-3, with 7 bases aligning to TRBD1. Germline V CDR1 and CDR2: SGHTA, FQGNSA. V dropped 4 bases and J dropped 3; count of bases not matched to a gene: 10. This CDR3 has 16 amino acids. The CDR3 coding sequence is TGTGCCAGCAGCTCCGTTGGACAGGTGGGGACAGATACGCAGTATTTT. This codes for CASSSVGQVGTDTQYF.

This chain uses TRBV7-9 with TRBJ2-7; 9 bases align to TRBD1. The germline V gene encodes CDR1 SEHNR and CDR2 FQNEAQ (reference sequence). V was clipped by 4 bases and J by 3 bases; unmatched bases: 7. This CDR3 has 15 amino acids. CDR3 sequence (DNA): TGTGCCAGCAGCTGGGGGGGACAGGGAAACTACGAGCAGTACTTC. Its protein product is CASSWGGQGNYEQYF.

The CDR3 reads CASSLTKTNYGYTF. For the CDR3, the DNA is TGTGCCAGCAGCTTAACTAAAACTAACTATGGCTACACCTTC. The chain couples TRBV7-3 to TRBJ1-2, with no clear D. The germline V gene has CDR1 SGHTA and CDR2 FQGTGA. The length of the CDR3 is 14 residues. The V gene lost 0 bases and the J gene lost 0 bases, with 5 bases spanning the gap.

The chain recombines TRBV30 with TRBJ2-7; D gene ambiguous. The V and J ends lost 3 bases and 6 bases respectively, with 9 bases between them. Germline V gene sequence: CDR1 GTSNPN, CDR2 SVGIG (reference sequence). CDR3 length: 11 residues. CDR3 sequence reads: CAWSGAVEQYF. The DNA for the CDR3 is TGTGCCTGGAGCGGAGCCGTCGAGCAGTACTTC.

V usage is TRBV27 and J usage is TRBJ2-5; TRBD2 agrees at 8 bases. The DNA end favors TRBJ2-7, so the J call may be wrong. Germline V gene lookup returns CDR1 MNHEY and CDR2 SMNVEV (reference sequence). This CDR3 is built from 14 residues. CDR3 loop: CASSLSGSRYEQYF. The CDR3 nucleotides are TGTGCCAGCAGTTTAAGCGGGAGTCGGTACGAGCAGTACTTC.

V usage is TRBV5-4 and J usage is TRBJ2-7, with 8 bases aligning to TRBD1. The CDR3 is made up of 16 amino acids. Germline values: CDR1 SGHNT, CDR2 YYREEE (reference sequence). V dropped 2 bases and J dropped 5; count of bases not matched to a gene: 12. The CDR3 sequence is CASSLPPAGGTHEQYF. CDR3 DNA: TGTGCCAGCAGCTTACCCCCGGCAGGGGGCACCCACGAGCAGTACTTC.

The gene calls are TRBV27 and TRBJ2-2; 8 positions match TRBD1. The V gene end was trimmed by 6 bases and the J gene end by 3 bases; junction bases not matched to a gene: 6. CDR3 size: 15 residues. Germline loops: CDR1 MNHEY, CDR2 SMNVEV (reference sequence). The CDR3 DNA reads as TGTGCCAGCAGATACACAGGGGGATACACCGGGGAGCTGTTTTTT. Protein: CASRYTGGYTGELFF.